A selection of T cell receptor beta chains follows, all from one sample in a study of shared clonotypes between healthy human individuals. Data came from immunoSEQ multiplex PCR; TCRdb stores just in-frame clones and leaves some out. The repertoire holds around 2.5 million clones, approximately 93% seen once, with about 0.34% in the top ten. Sequenced input: naive CD4+ T cells from PBMCs. The receptor set was obtained from a man younger than 30 in good health. Some clones in this sample may be carry-over from other donors' samples. Each CDR3 is given with its conserved first and last residue. The size entry is marked missing in some rows and otherwise reads once, few, many or a size class.

clone_size,j_call,v_call,cdr3_aa
once,TRBJ2-7,TRBV6-6,CASSSRTSADEQYF
-,TRBJ2-4,TRBV28,CASSSSGTLGNIQYF
-,TRBJ1-4,TRBV5-1,CASSLGGAGEKLFF
-,TRBJ2-7,TRBV28,CASSLRNLGRGSPEQYF
-,TRBJ1-2,TRBV10-3,CAISEWDRALFSGYTF
-,TRBJ1-5,TRBV6-4,CASRRPSSSNQPQHF
-,TRBJ1-5,TRBV19,CAIGAGTGGNQPQHF
-,TRBJ2-5,TRBV5-4,CASSPTGIEETQYF
-,TRBJ2-2,TRBV25-1,CASSDVLGGLSTGELFF
-,TRBJ2-3,TRBV6-5,CASKNWGGNTDTQYF
-,TRBJ2-1,TRBV28,CASSSAGTSGRASSYNEQFF
-,TRBJ1-5,TRBV6-1,CASSDAGQGGQPQHF
-,TRBJ2-3,TRBV5-6,CASSLMDLDTQYF
-,TRBJ2-3,TRBV6-5,CASSYSLPPVTDTQYF
-,TRBJ2-3,TRBV7-2,CASSPRQPGPDTQYF
-,TRBJ2-5,TRBV19,CASSTRLAGGPPEPQYF
-,TRBJ1-5,TRBV7-6,CASSRHDRGQPQHF
-,TRBJ2-4,TRBV7-6,CASSLESAGNIQYF
-,TRBJ2-1,TRBV5-6,CASSLGTVQFF
-,TRBJ2-1,TRBV9,CASSVVPADDNEQFF